These 32 T cell receptor beta chains originate from one sample sequenced in a study of OX40 agonist ivuxolimab in advanced cancers. TCRdb keeps only in-frame clones here, not all; method: immunoSEQ multiplex PCR. This table holds 70,000 to 80,000 clones, around nine tenths found once. Sequenced here: CD4+ or CD8+ T cells sorted from blood, sampled in a trial of the OX40 agonist ivuxolimab. The receptors originated from an adult with an advanced solid tumor such as melanoma, head and neck, liver or kidney cancer.

The rearrangement uses TRBV15 and TRBJ2-3; a possible D gene is TRBD1 (5 bases). This CDR3 region has 15 residues. The germline gives CDR1 LNHNV, CDR2 YYDKDF (reference sequence). The V and J ends lost 0 bases and 4 bases respectively, with 11 bases between them. The CDR3 loop reads CATSRDLQGPDTQYF. CDR3 bases: TGTGCCACCAGCAGAGATCTCCAGGGTCCAGATACGCAGTATTTT. The full variable domain, completed using reference TRBV15 and TRBJ2-3, is DAMVIQNPRYQVTQFGKPVTLSCSQTLNHNVMYWYQQKSSQAPKLLFHYYDKDFNNEADTPDNFQSRRPNTSFCFLDIRSPGLGDTAMYLCATSRDLQGPDTQYFGPGTRLTVL.

The chain combines TRBV6-6 with TRBJ1-5; TRBD1 matches at 8 bases. This CDR3 comprises 14 residues. The germline CDR1 and CDR2 sequences are MNHNY and SVGAGI (reference sequence). After removal of 8 bases from V and 4 bases from J, the junction contained 7 bases not matched to a gene. Here the CDR3 DNA reads TGTGCCAGCGCGCGACAGGGGACAAATCAGCCCCAGCATTTT. Encoded protein: CASARQGTNQPQHF.

The sample holds a few counts of this clone. The J gene is TRBJ2-7, the V gene TRBV7-6; D is perhaps TRBD1 or TRBD2 (5 bases each). The germline V and J ends were trimmed by 6 bases and 4 bases, with 16 bases remaining between them. Looked up from germline, CDR1 is SGHVS and CDR2 is FNYEAQ. This CDR3 is built from 14 residues. The CDR3 sequence: CASSSDGTSYEQYF. The CDR3 nucleotides read TGTGCCAGCAGTAGTGACGGGACGAGTTACGAGCAGTACTTC.

This clone has a single count. V is TRBV5-4 and J is TRBJ2-3; TRBD1 might be the D (6 bases). The CDR3 runs to 15 residues. Germline CDR1 and CDR2: SGHNT and YYREEE (reference sequence). Trimming pared 1 base from V and 2 bases from J, leaving 11 bases between. This CDR3 reads CASSLRQVTTDTQYF. In DNA, the CDR3 is TGTGCCAGCAGCTTGAGACAGGTGACCACAGATACGCAGTATTTT.

The V gene is TRBV13, the J gene TRBJ1-3, with no clear D. Germline assignment: CDR1 PRHDT and CDR2 FYEKMQ (reference sequence). V was pared by 4 bases and J by 0 bases, with 7 bases between. The CDR3 spans 14 residues. The CDR3 nucleotides are TGTGCCAGCAGCTCCCGTTACTCTGGAAACACCATATATTTT. Its translation is CASSSRYSGNTIYF.

This clone was detected only a few times. The chain joins TRBV11-2 to TRBJ1-1, with 9 bases identical to TRBD1. This CDR3 has 15 residues. V lost 5 bases, J lost 0 bases, and 4 bases stayed unmatched. CDR1 is SGHAT and CDR2 is FQNNGV in the germline V gene. As DNA, the CDR3 is TGTGCCAGCAGCCATGACAGGGGGTTGAACACTGAAGCTTTCTTT. Translation gives CASSHDRGLNTEAFF.

This rearrangement joins TRBV7-9 to TRBJ2-3; 8 positions match TRBD2. CDR3 length: 16 amino acids. Germline V gene lookup returns CDR1 SEHNR and CDR2 FQNEAQ (reference sequence). The trim removed 5 bases at V and 2 bases at J, leaving 9 bases unmatched. Written as DNA, the CDR3 is TGTGCCAGCAGCCTCACTAGCGGACCTCCCACAGATACGCAGTATTTT. Translation gives CASSLTSGPPTDTQYF.

V and J are TRBV6-1 and TRBJ1-5; D perhaps matches TRBD1 (5 bases). The ends were cut back, 1 base at V and 9 bases at J, with 22 bases in the middle. This CDR3 is 17 amino acids long. Germline loops: CDR1 MNHNS, CDR2 SASEGT. The CDR3 sequence: CASSEDSARGVPGPQHF. DNA for the CDR3: TGTGCCAGCAGTGAAGACTCCGCGCGGGGGGTCCCGGGGCCCCAGCATTTT.

Concerning this clone: Other DNA sequences in the same sample also yield this CDR3. The rearrangement uses TRBV10-3 and TRBJ2-1, with 8 bases lining up with TRBD2. This CDR3 has 16 residues. Germline V gene lookup returns CDR1 ENHRY and CDR2 SYGVKD. Unmatched junction bases numbered 3, after V lost 2 bases and J lost 0 bases. The CDR3 DNA reads as TGTGCCATCAGTGAGACAAGCGGGAGCTCCTACAATGAGCAGTTCTTC. It encodes CAISETSGSSYNEQFF.

This clone was counted a single time. The chain couples TRBV28 to TRBJ1-1; 8 bases align to TRBD1. Germline CDR1 reads MDHEN; CDR2 reads SYDVKM. This CDR3 has 15 amino acids. The trim removed 2 bases at V and 4 bases at J, leaving 6 bases unmatched. The CDR3 loop reads CASSLDQGAGTEAFF. For the CDR3, the DNA is TGTGCCAGCAGTTTAGACCAGGGGGCCGGCACTGAAGCTTTCTTT.

The V and J genes are TRBV18 and TRBJ1-3, with D hard to call. The V and J ends lost 3 bases and 1 base respectively, with 16 bases between them. CDR1 and CDR2 from the germline V gene are KGHSH and LQKENI. The CDR3 extends over 17 amino acids. CDR3 DNA: TGTGCCAGCTCACCGTCGGCCACCCTCCCATCTGGAAACACCATATATTTT. It encodes CASSPSATLPSGNTIYF.

V and J are TRBV5-1 and TRBJ1-1, with D unresolved. This CDR3 contains 14 residues. Trimming cost V 1 base and J 1 base, with 8 bases left between them. From germline, CDR1 is SGHRS and CDR2 YFSETQ. The chain's CDR3 is CASSLSWGNTEAFF. The CDR3 region has the DNA TGCGCCAGCAGCTTGTCCTGGGGGAACACTGAAGCTTTCTTT.

This clone occurred a few times. This chain joins TRBV18 and TRBJ2-4, with TRBD2 matching over 8 bases. Per the germline V gene, CDR1 is KGHSH and CDR2 is LQKENI. The CDR3 covers 17 residues. The V segment lost 1 base and the J segment 12 bases; nucleotides outside the gene matches: 17. This CDR3 reads CASSPQEEGTSAPRQYF. The CDR3 DNA reads as TGTGCCAGCTCACCACAAGAGGAGGGGACTAGTGCCCCGCGTCAGTACTTC.

V gene TRBV30 combines with J gene TRBJ1-4; tentatively, D is TRBD1 (5 bases). Trimming took off 5 bases at V and 3 bases at J, with 22 bases between the two ends. There are 17 residues in the CDR3. The germline gives CDR1 GTSNPN, CDR2 SVGIG (reference sequence). In nucleotides, the CDR3 is TGTGCCTGGGAGGGACGGCGGGGAGAGATGGCTAATGAAAAACTGTTTTTT. Translating gives CAWEGRRGEMANEKLFF.

The chain has TRBV18 and TRBJ2-7; D call uncertain. The CDR3 contains 13 residues. V lost 2 bases, J lost 1 base, and 6 bases lay in between. CDR1 and CDR2 from the germline V gene are KGHSH and LQKENI. The CDR3 region has the DNA TGTGCCAGCTCACCAGGGGATTCCTACGAGCAGTACTTC. Amino acid sequence: CASSPGDSYEQYF.

This chain uses TRBV18 with TRBJ1-2; D not resolved. Germline V CDR1 and CDR2: KGHSH, LQKENI. CDR3 length: 16 residues. V was trimmed by 0 bases and J by 6 bases, leaving 17 bases between them. The CDR3: CASSPPVYVSGDGYTF. The CDR3 DNA reads as TGTGCCAGCTCACCACCGGTTTATGTGAGTGGCGATGGCTACACCTTC.

The rearrangement links TRBV7-7 to TRBJ2-2; possibly TRBD2 for D (6 bases). The V gene lost 5 bases and the J gene lost 5 bases, with 9 bases spanning the gap. Germline V gives CDR1 SSHAT, CDR2 FNYEAQ (reference sequence). The CDR3 spans 13 residues. The CDR3 sequence is CASSQTRTGELFF. In nucleotides, the CDR3 is TGTGCCAGCAGCCAGACTAGGACCGGGGAGCTGTTTTTT.

The chain couples TRBV11-2 to TRBJ2-1; TRBD1 agrees at 9 bases. The J segment lost 1 base and the V segment lost 4 bases, leaving 5 bases of the junction unmatched. Looked up from germline, CDR1 is SGHAT and CDR2 is FQNNGV. This CDR3 comprises 16 residues. CDR3 bases: TGTGCCAGCAGCTCGGTCGGACAGGGGTCCTACAATGAGCAGTTCTTC. Amino acid sequence: CASSSVGQGSYNEQFF.

This chain joins TRBV5-8 and TRBJ2-7; the match to TRBD2 covers 13 bases. CDR3 length: 17 amino acids. Germline trimming cut 4 bases from V and 4 bases from J; bases unmatched to any gene: 11. The germline gives CDR1 SGHTS, CDR2 YDEGEE. CDR3 in amino acids: CASSRTGTSGIRYEQYF. The CDR3 region has the DNA TGTGCCAGCAGCCGCACCGGGACTAGCGGGATCCGGTACGAGCAGTACTTC.

CDR3 coding DNA: TGTGCCAGTAGTATCGGCCGGGAGGAGACCCAGTACTTC. It yields the protein CASSIGREETQYF. The V call is TRBV19, the J call TRBJ2-5; tentatively, D is TRBD2 (6 bases). The germline V and J ends were trimmed by 3 bases and 5 bases, with 10 bases remaining between them. Germline CDR1 is LNHDA and CDR2 is SQIVND (reference sequence). The CDR3 spans 13 residues.

The CDR3 nucleotides are TGTGCCAGCTCAGCGCCGAACACTGAAGCTTTCTTT. Protein sequence: CASSAPNTEAFF. The chain links TRBV18 to TRBJ1-1; D is ambiguous. Germline values: CDR1 KGHSH, CDR2 LQKENI. The germline V and J ends were trimmed by 5 bases and 1 base, with 5 bases remaining between them. The CDR3 has 12 amino acids.

This clone was seen a single time. The chain recombines TRBV6-5 with TRBJ2-5, with D uncertain. Trimming removed 5 bases at V and 1 base at J, with 5 bases between. This CDR3 is 12 amino acids long. The germline gives CDR1 MNHEY, CDR2 SVGAGI. CDR3: CASSGSQETQYF. The CDR3 nucleotides read TGTGCCAGCAGTGGGTCCCAAGAGACCCAGTACTTC.

This clone was detected once. This rearrangement joins TRBV7-9 to TRBJ2-7, with TRBD2 identical over 13 bases. Germline assignment: CDR1 SEHNR and CDR2 FQNEAQ (reference sequence). The CDR3 covers 16 residues. V lost 5 bases, J lost 1 base, and 5 bases stayed unmatched. DNA of the CDR3: TGTGCCAGCAGCCCTACTAGCGGGAGGGCTTCCTACGAGCAGTACTTC. It is translated as CASSPTSGRASYEQYF. Complete variable domain (other parts from reference TRBV7-9 and TRBJ2-7): DTGVSQNPRHKITKRGQNVTFRCDPISEHNRLYWYRQTLGQGPEFLTYFQNEAQLEKSRLLSDRFSAERPKGSFSTLEIQRTEQGDSAMYLCASSPTSGRASYEQYFGPGTRLTVT.

The chain couples TRBV2 to TRBJ2-1, with 8 bases matching TRBD2. V shed 6 bases, J shed 6 bases, and the junction held 7 bases outside the gene matches. Per the germline V gene, CDR1 is SNHLY and CDR2 is FYNNEI. CDR3 size: 14 residues. The CDR3 DNA is TGTGCCAGCAGCCCAGCGGGAGTCCTCAATGAGCAGTTCTTC. It specifies CASSPAGVLNEQFF.

The chain recombines TRBV25-1 with TRBJ1-2; no clear D. The germline V gene has CDR1 MGHDK and CDR2 SYGVNS. V gave up 2 bases and J gave up 8 bases, with 15 bases separating them. This CDR3 is built from 14 residues. The CDR3 loop reads CASSENGAVLGYTF. The CDR3, as DNA: TGTGCCAGCAGTGAAAATGGCGCAGTCTTGGGCTACACCTTC.

This clone was observed a single time. The J gene is TRBJ2-1, the V gene TRBV5-1, with D maybe TRBD1 (6 bases). Per germline, CDR1 SGHRS and CDR2 YFSETQ. The V end lost 4 bases, the J end lost 4 bases, and 9 bases lay between the germline ends. This CDR3 comprises 13 residues. CDR3 nucleotide sequence: TGCGCCAGCAGCACGACAGGATACAATGAGCAGTTCTTC. Its protein product is CASSTTGYNEQFF.

The rearrangement joins TRBV5-5 to TRBJ2-7; D call uncertain. Germline CDR1 SGHKS, CDR2 YYEKEE (reference sequence). With 6 bases removed from V and 7 bases from J, the gap between germline ends came to 23 bases. CDR3 length: 15 residues. DNA for the CDR3: TGTGCCAGCACCACCTTCGCGAGTGAAGAAGGGGAGCAGTACTTC. The encoded protein is CASTTFASEEGEQYF. The full variable domain, with the rest looked up from reference TRBV5-5 and TRBJ2-7, is DAGVTQSPTHLIKTRGQQVTLRCSPISGHKSVSWYQQVLGQGPQFIFQYYEKEERGRGNFPDRFSARQFPNYSSELNVNALLLGDSALYLCASTTFASEEGEQYFGPGTRLTVT.

The CDR3 nucleotides read TGTGCCAGCAGTTCAACCGGGACTATAGGCACAGATACGCAGTATTTT. Translating gives CASSSTGTIGTDTQYF. This chain joins TRBV27 and TRBJ2-3; TRBD2 matches at 7 bases. The CDR3 has 16 amino acids. From germline, CDR1 is MNHEY and CDR2 SMNVEV (reference sequence). J lost 1 base, V lost 4 bases, and 8 bases had no gene match.

V gene TRBV28 combines with J gene TRBJ1-4; tentatively, D is TRBD1 (6 bases). This CDR3 spans 17 amino acids. Germline-derived CDR1 and CDR2 are MDHEN and SYDVKM. Trimming cost V 7 bases and J 12 bases, with 30 bases left between them. The CDR3 here is CASMSMGQSLLRQELFF. The CDR3 DNA reads as TGTGCCAGCATGTCGATGGGACAAAGCCTCCTGAGGCAGGAACTGTTTTTT.

The chain carries TRBV15 and TRBJ2-7, with 11 bases lining up with TRBD2. The ends lost 1 base at V and 2 bases at J; junction bases unmatched: 1. Germline CDR1 reads LNHNV; CDR2 reads YYDKDF (reference sequence). This CDR3 contains 15 residues. CDR3 sequence (DNA): TGTGCCACCAGCAGAGGACTAGCGGGAACCTACGAGCAGTACTTC. This translates into CATSRGLAGTYEQYF.

This clone was recorded only once. The chain carries TRBV23-1 and TRBJ1-5; D is unclear. Being an ORF, TRBV23-1 has a function that is uncertain. This CDR3 has 21 amino acids. Trimming removed 2 bases at V and 0 bases at J, with 26 bases between. The CDR3 region has the DNA TGCGCCAGCAGTCAAATGCTGGGCAGATCTATTTGTTGGATTAGCAATCAGCCCCAGCATTTT. Translation gives CASSQMLGRSICWISNQPQHF.

The chain joins TRBV20-1 to TRBJ2-7; D not resolved. The CDR3 spans 11 residues. CDR1 and CDR2 (germline): DFQATT, SNEGSKA (reference sequence). V gave up 3 bases and J gave up 9 bases, with 12 bases separating them. The CDR3 region has the DNA TGCAGTGCTAGCGCGGATCTATCGCAGTACTTC. It specifies CSASADLSQYF.